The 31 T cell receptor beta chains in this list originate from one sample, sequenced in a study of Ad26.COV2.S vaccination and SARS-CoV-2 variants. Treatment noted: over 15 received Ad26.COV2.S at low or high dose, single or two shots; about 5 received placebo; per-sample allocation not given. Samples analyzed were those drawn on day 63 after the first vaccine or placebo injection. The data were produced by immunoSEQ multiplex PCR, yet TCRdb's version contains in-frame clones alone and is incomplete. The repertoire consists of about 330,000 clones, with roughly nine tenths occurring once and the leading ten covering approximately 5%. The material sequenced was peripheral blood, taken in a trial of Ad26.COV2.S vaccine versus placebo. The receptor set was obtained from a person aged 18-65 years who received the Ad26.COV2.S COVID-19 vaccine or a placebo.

CDR3 amino acids: CASSQDRSGGRGNEQFF. CDR3 nucleotide sequence: TGCGCCAGCAGCCAAGATAGGTCGGGCGGACGGGGCAATGAGCAGTTCTTC. This sequence joins TRBV4-3 and TRBJ2-1; D possibly corresponds to TRBD2 (5 bases). V was shortened by 0 bases and J by 6 bases, with 18 bases between the two germline ends. The CDR3 has 17 amino acids. Germline CDR1 LGHNA, CDR2 YSLEER.

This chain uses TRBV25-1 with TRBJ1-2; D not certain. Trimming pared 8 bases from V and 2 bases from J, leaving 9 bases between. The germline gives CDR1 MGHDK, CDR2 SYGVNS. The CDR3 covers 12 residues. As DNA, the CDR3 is TGTGCCAGCGAAGGGAACAACTATGGCTACACCTTC. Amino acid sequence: CASEGNNYGYTF.

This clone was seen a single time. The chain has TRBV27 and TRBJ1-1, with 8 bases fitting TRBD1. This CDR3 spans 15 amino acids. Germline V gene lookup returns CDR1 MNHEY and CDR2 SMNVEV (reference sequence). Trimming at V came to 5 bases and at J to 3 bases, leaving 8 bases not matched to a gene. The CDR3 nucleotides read TGTGCCAGCAGTCTCCGGACAGGGAGGGACACTGAAGCTTTCTTT. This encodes CASSLRTGRDTEAFF.

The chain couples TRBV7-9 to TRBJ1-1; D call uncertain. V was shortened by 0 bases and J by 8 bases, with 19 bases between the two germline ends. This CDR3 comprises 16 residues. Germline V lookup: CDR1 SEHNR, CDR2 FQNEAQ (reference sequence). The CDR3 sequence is CASSLALTEASPEAFF. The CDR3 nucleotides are TGTGCCAGCAGCTTAGCGCTAACAGAAGCCTCCCCCGAAGCTTTCTTT.

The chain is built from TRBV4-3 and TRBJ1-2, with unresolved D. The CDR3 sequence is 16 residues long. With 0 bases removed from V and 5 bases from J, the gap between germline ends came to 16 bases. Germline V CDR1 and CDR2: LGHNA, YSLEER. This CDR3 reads CASSQDSQMGSYGYTF. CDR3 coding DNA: TGCGCCAGCAGCCAAGATTCACAGATGGGATCTTATGGCTACACCTTC.

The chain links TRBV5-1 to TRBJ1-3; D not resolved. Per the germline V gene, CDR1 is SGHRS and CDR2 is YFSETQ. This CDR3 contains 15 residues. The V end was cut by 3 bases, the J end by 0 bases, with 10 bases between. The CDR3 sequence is CASSSSVLSGNTIYF. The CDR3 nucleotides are TGCGCCAGCAGCTCCTCGGTCCTCTCTGGAAACACCATATATTTT.

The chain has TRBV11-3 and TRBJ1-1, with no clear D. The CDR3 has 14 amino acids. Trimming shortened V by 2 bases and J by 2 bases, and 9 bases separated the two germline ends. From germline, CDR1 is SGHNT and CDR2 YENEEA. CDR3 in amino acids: CASSLNIPNTEAFF. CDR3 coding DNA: TGTGCCAGCAGCTTAAACATTCCAAACACTGAAGCTTTCTTT.

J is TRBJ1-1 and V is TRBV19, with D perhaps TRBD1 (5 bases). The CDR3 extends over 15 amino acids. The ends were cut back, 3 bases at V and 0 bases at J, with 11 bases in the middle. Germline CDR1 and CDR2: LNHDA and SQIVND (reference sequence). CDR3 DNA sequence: TGTGCCAGTAGTATGCGCCAGACAGTGAACACTGAAGCTTTCTTT. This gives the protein CASSMRQTVNTEAFF.

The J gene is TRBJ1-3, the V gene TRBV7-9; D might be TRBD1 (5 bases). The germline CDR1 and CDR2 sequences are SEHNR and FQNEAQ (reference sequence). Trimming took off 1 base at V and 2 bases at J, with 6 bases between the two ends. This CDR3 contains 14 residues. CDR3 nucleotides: TGTGCCAGCAGCTTAGGACAGCCTGGAAACACCATATATTTT. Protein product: CASSLGQPGNTIYF.

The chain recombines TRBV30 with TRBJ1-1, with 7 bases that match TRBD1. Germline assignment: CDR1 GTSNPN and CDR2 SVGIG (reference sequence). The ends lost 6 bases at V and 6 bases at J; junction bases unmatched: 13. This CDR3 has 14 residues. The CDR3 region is CACQRGPKHPEAFF. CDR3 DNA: TGTGCCTGCCAAAGGGGGCCCAAACATCCTGAAGCTTTCTTT.

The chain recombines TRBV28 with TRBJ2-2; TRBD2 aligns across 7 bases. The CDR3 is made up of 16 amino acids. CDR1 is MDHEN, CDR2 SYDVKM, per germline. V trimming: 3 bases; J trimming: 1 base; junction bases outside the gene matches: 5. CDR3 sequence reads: CASSFAGGGNTGELFF. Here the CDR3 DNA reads TGTGCCAGCAGTTTCGCTGGGGGGGGGAACACCGGGGAGCTGTTTTTT.

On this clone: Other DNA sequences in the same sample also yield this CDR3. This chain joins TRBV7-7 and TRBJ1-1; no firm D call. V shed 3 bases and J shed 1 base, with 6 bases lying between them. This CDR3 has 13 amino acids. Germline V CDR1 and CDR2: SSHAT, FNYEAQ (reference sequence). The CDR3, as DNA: TGTGCCAGCAGCTTCGGACCGAACACTGAAGCTTTCTTT. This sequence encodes CASSFGPNTEAFF.

The CDR3 loop is CASSFGGGEKLFF. The CDR3 DNA follows: TGTGCCAGCAGCTTCGGAGGAGGTGAAAAACTGTTTTTT. The chain carries TRBV7-6 and TRBJ1-4; D not certain. V was cut by 3 bases and J by 7 bases, with 9 bases left in between. There are 13 residues in the CDR3. CDR1 SGHVS and CDR2 FNYEAQ come from the germline V gene. The full variable domain, in which reference TRBV7-6 and TRBJ1-4 provide the parts outside the CDR3, is GAGVSQSPRYKVTKRGQDVALRCDPISGHVSLYWYRQALGQGPEFLTYFNYEAQQDKSGLPNDRFSAERPEGSISTLTIQRTEQRDSAMYRCASSFGGGEKLFFGSGTQLSVL.

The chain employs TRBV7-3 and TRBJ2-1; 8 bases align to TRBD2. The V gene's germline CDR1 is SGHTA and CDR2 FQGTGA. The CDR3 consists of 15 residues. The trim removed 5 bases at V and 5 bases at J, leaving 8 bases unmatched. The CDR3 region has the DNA TGTGCCAGCAGCCCGGAGCGGGGGACCCACAATGAGCAGTTCTTC. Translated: CASSPERGTHNEQFF.

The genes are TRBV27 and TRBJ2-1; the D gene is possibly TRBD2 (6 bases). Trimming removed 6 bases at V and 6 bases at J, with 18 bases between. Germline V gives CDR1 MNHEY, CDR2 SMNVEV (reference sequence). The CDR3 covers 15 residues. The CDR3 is CASSTLGLGGNEQFF. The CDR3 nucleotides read TGTGCCAGCAGCACCTTAGGATTGGGGGGCAATGAGCAGTTCTTC.

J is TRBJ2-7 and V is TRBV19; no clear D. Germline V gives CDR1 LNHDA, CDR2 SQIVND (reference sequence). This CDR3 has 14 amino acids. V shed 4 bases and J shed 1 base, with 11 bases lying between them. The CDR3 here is CASSTRHTSYEQYF. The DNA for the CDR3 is TGTGCCAGTAGTACCCGTCATACGTCCTACGAGCAGTACTTC.

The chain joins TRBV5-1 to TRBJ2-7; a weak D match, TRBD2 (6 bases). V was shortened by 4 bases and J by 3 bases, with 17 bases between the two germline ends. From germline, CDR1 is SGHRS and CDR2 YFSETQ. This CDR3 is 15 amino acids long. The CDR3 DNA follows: TGCGCCAGCAGCCTCGAGGGACTTCCTATCTACGAGCAGTACTTC. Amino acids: CASSLEGLPIYEQYF.

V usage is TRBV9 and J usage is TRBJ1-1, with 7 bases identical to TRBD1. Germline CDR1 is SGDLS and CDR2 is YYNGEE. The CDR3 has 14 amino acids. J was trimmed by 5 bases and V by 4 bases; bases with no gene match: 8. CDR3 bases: TGTGCCAGCAGCACGGGGGGACAGAGAACTGAAGCTTTCTTT. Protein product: CASSTGGQRTEAFF.

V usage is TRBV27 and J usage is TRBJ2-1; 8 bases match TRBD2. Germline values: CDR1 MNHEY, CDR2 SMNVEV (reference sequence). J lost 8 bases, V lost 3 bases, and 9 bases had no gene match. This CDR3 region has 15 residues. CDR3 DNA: TGTGCCAGCAGTTTCGAGCGGGGGCCCCAGGATGAGCAGTTCTTC. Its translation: CASSFERGPQDEQFF.

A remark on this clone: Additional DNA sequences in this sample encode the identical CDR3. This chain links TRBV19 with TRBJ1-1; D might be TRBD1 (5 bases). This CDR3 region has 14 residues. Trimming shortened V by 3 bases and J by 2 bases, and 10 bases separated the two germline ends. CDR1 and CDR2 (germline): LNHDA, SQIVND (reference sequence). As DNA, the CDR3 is TGTGCCAGTAGTATCGGACAATTAAACACTGAAGCTTTCTTT. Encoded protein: CASSIGQLNTEAFF.

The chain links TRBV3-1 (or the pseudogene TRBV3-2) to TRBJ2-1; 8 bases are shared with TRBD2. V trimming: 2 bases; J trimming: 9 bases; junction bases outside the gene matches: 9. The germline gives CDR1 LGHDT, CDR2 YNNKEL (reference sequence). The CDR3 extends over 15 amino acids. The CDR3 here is CASSQPGGLAGEQFF. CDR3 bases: TGTGCCAGCAGCCAACCGGGGGGGCTAGCAGGTGAGCAGTTCTTC.

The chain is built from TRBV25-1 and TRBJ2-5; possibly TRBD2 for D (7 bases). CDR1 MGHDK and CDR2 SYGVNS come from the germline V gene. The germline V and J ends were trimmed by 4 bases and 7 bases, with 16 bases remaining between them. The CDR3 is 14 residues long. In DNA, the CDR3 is TGTGCCAGCAGTGTCGTAGGGGGGGTTAGGACCCAGTACTTC. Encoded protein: CASSVVGGVRTQYF. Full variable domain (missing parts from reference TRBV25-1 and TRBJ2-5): EADIYQTPRYLVIGTGKKITLECSQTMGHDKMYWYQQDPGMELHLIHYSYGVNSTEKGDLSSESTVSRIRTEHFPLTLESARPSHTSQYLCASSVVGGVRTQYFGPGTRLLVL.

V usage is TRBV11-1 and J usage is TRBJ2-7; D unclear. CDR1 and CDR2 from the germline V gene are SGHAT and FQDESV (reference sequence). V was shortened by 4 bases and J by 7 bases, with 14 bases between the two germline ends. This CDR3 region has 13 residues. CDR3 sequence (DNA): TGTGCCAGCAGCTCTCGGGTCGGATTGGAGCAGTACGTC. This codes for CASSSRVGLEQYV.

For the CDR3, the DNA is TGTGCCAGCAGCCAAGGCCCGGGATCCTGGGGTGAAAAACTGTTTTTT. Its protein is CASSQGPGSWGEKLFF. V and J are TRBV9 and TRBJ1-4; D is unclear. The CDR3 has 16 residues. Trimming removed 4 bases from V and 7 bases from J, with 20 bases in between. Germline CDR1 SGDLS, CDR2 YYNGEE.

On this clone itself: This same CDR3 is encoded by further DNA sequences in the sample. The DNA of the CDR3 is TGTGCCAGCTCACCAGGGACAGGAGGGACTGAAGCTTTCTTT. Amino acids: CASSPGTGGTEAFF. The rearrangement joins TRBV18 to TRBJ1-1, with 8 bases fitting TRBD1. J lost 5 bases, V lost 2 bases, and 4 bases had no gene match. This CDR3 comprises 14 residues. Looked up from germline, CDR1 is KGHSH and CDR2 is LQKENI.

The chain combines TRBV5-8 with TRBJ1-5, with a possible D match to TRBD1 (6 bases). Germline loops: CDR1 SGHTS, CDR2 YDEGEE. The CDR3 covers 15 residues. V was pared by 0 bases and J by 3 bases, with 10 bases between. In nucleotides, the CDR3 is TGTGCCAGCAGCTTGGAGGGGGGCTTCAATCAGCCCCAGCATTTT. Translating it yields CASSLEGGFNQPQHF.

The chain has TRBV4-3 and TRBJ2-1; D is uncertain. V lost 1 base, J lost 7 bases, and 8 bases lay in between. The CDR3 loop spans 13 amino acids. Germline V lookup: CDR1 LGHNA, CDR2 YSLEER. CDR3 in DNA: TGCGCCAGCAGCCAAGTTTTCGCAAATGAGCAGTTCTTC. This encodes CASSQVFANEQFF.

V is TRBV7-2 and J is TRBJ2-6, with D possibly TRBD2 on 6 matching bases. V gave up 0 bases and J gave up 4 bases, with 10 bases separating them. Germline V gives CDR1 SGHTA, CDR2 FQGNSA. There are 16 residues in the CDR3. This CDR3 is CASSLAWRAGANVLTF. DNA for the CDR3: TGTGCCAGCAGCTTAGCCTGGAGGGCGGGGGCCAACGTCCTGACTTTC.

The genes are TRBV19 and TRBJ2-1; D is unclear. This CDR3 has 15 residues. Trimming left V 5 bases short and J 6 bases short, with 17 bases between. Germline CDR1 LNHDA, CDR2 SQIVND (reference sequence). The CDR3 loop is CASSALGRPGNEQFF. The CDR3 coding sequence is TGTGCCAGTAGTGCCTTAGGAAGGCCAGGCAATGAGCAGTTCTTC.

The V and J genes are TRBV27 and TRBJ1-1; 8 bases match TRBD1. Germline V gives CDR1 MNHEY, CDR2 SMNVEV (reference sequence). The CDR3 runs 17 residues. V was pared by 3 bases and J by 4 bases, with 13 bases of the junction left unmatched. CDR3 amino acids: CASSFRQGRGSSTEAFF. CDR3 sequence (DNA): TGTGCCAGCAGTTTTCGACAGGGGAGGGGATCGAGCACTGAAGCTTTCTTT.

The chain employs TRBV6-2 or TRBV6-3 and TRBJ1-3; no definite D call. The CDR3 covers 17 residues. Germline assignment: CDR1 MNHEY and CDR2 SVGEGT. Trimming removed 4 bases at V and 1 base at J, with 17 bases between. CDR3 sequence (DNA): TGTGCCAGCAGTTCTTGGACCGCAAGAGTATCTGGAAACACCATATATTTT. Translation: CASSSWTARVSGNTIYF.